This T cell receptor (beta chain) was observed in a study of blood T cell repertoires in COVID-19. Turning to the study itself: Some COVID-19 samples were acute and others convalescent; all came from the United States, Italy and Spain. T cells, B-cell-depleted T cells, or PBMCs provided the cDNA or gDNA that served as material.

Repertoires were generated with immunoSEQ multiplex PCR, while TCRdb's copy carries only in-frame clones and drops some. The sample shows about 410,000 clones, 89% of them seen only once. Germline V gene sequence: CDR1 MNHEY, CDR2 SVGAGI. The CDR3 covers 15 residues. J gave up 7 bases and V 5 bases, and 9 bases lay outside the gene matches. Enrolled during active infection, Seattle patients were then followed longitudinally. The source is a woman in her forties with COVID-19, enrolled during active disease. Specimen: peripheral blood. The chain is built from TRBV6-5 and TRBJ2-2, with 8 bases identical to TRBD1. CDR3 sequence reads: CASSTGSGGGGELFF. CDR3 sequence (DNA): TGTGCCAGCAGTACGGGGTCAGGGGGCGGCGGGGAGCTGTTTTTT.